A selection of T cell receptor beta chains follows, all from one sample in a study of T cell changes during pregnancy in multiple sclerosis. Only in-frame clones appear in the TCRdb table, and some are missing; sequencing was by immunoSEQ multiplex PCR. The sample holds tens of thousands of clones, roughly 91% seen once. The material sequenced was CD8+ T cells from peripheral blood mononuclear cells, taken in the second trimester of pregnancy. These receptors were obtained from a female donor with multiple sclerosis, enrolled in a pregnancy study. Each CDR3 is given with its conserved first and last residue. The order of the fields is clone size, CDR3 length, J gene, V gene, D gene, CDR3 DNA, CDR3 protein. D genes are given only for firm matches. Size tells how often a clone was seen (once, few, many) or the class of an expanded clone, and some rows leave it out.

. | 15 | TRBJ1-1 | TRBV5-1 | TRBD1 | TGCGCCAGCAGCCTCCGGGACAGGGAGGTGGATGAAGCTTTCTTT | CASSLRDREVDEAFF
few | 14 | TRBJ2-1 | TRBV10-1 | TRBD2 | TGCGCCAGCAGTGAGCGGGGGGCCTACAATGAGCAGTTCTTC | CASSERGAYNEQFF
. | 16 | TRBJ2-3 | TRBV6-4 | TRBD2 | TGTGCCAGCAGTCGGGAAGCGGGAGAGAGGGCAGATACGCAGTATTTT | CASSREAGERADTQYF
. | 16 | TRBJ1-3 | TRBV6-5 | . | TGTGCCAGCAGTTACTCCCCGGCAGGGTCTGGAAACACCATATATTTT | CASSYSPAGSGNTIYF
. | 16 | TRBJ2-7 | TRBV11-2 | . | TGTGCCAGCAGCTACCGCGGTCTAGAACACTCCTACGAGCAGTACTTC | CASSYRGLEHSYEQYF
once | 15 | TRBJ2-5 | TRBV5-4 | . | TGTGCCAGCAGCTTGGCCGCTGGGCATCAAGAGACCCAGTACTTC | CASSLAAGHQETQYF
. | 16 | TRBJ1-2 | TRBV14 | TRBD1 | TGTGCCAGCAGCCACCAGGGACAGTTCTTGAACTATGGCTACACCTTC | CASSHQGQFLNYGYTF
. | 16 | TRBJ2-2 | TRBV4-2 | . | TGTGCCAGCAGCCCATCAGGGGCAGGCGTAGCCGGGGAGCTGTTTTTT | CASSPSGAGVAGELFF
. | 16 | TRBJ2-3 | TRBV5-1 | TRBD2 | TGCGCCAGCAGCTATTCTAGCGGGGGGCCAACAGATACGCAGTATTTT | CASSYSSGGPTDTQYF
. | 16 | TRBJ2-7 | TRBV4-2 | TRBD2 | TGTGCCAGCAGCCAAGTGGTACTAGCGGGGGTTTACGAGCAGTACTTC | CASSQVVLAGVYEQYF
. | 15 | TRBJ1-1 | TRBV11-2 | . | TGTGCCAGCAGCTTAGCCCCATTGGTCGTCCAGGAAGCTTTCTTT | CASSLAPLVVQEAFF
. | 14 | TRBJ2-3 | TRBV2 | . | TGTGCCAGCGCATGGGGCAGGGAAACAGATACGCAGTATTTT | CASAWGRETDTQYF
. | 15 | TRBJ1-1 | TRBV7-9 | . | TGTGCCAGCAGCTTAGGGGGCAGGGGAAACACTGAAGCTTTCTTT | CASSLGGRGNTEAFF
. | 17 | TRBJ2-5 | TRBV29-1 | TRBD1 | TGCAGCGTTGAAGAAGGATGGGGACAGGGGACCCAAGAGACCCAGTACTTC | CSVEEGWGQGTQETQYF
. | 15 | TRBJ2-3 | TRBV5-6 | TRBD1 | TGTGCCAGCAGCTCCCCGGGACAGTGGGCAGATACGCAGTATTTT | CASSSPGQWADTQYF
. | 15 | TRBJ2-7 | TRBV19 | . | TGTGCCAGTAGTATTGTTGTGGGGGGGCCCTACGAGCAGTACTTC | CASSIVVGGPYEQYF
. | 15 | TRBJ2-5 | TRBV4-1 | TRBD1 | TGCGCCAGCAGCCAAGGGACAGGGGGGGGAGAGACCCAGTACTTC | CASSQGTGGGETQYF
. | 13 | TRBJ1-5 | TRBV5-6 | TRBD1 | TGTGCCAGCAAGAACAGGGGGGATCAGCCCCAGCATTTT | CASKNRGDQPQHF
. | 16 | TRBJ2-7 | TRBV15 | . | TGTGCCACCAGCCCCCTGGCGGGCGACCACTCCTACGAGCAGTACTTC | CATSPLAGDHSYEQYF
once | 14 | TRBJ2-5 | TRBV4-1 | TRBD2 | TGCGCCAGCAGCCCCCCGGGAGGGATAGAGACCCAGTACTTC | CASSPPGGIETQYF
. | 15 | TRBJ1-5 | TRBV28 | . | TGTGCCAGCAGTTCTAGTCGACCCGGGGGTCAGCCCCAGCATTTT | CASSSSRPGGQPQHF
. | 13 | TRBJ1-1 | TRBV27 | . | TGTGCCAGCAGTTTATCCCGGGGAGGGACAGCTTTCTTT | CASSLSRGGTAFF
. | 13 | TRBJ2-7 | TRBV5-4 | . | TGTGCCAGCAGCTTGCCCGGGGATTACGAGCAGTACTTC | CASSLPGDYEQYF
. | 15 | TRBJ2-7 | TRBV27 | . | TGTGCCAGCAGTTTATCCCCAGGGATCCACCACGAGCAGTACTTC | CASSLSPGIHHEQYF
. | 15 | TRBJ2-3 | TRBV7-9 | TRBD2 | TGTGCCACTTCGCCGGGACTACTCCTTAAGGATACGCAGTATTTT | CATSPGLLLKDTQYF
once | 16 | TRBJ2-7 | TRBV19 | TRBD2 | TGTGCCAGTAGTACGGCTAGCGGGGGTTTTCCCTACGAGCAGTACTTC | CASSTASGGFPYEQYF
few | 13 | TRBJ2-7 | TRBV7-9 | . | TGTGCCAGCAGCTTAGGAAGCCTTGACGAGCAGTACTTC | CASSLGSLDEQYF
. | 15 | TRBJ2-3 | TRBV29-1 | TRBD2 | TGCAGCGTTGCGGGGACTAGCAGGGGCACAGATACGCAGTATTTT | CSVAGTSRGTDTQYF
. | 18 | TRBJ2-3 | TRBV5-1 | TRBD2 | TGCGCCAGCAGCTCCGGGACTAGCGGGGGGGCCGAGGCAGATACGCAGTATTTT | CASSSGTSGGAEADTQYF
. | 18 | TRBJ1-4 | TRBV2 | . | TGTGCCAGCAGTGTTTGGGAGGGGGGGCAAACAACTAATGAAAAACTGTTTTTT | CASSVWEGGQTTNEKLFF
. | 12 | TRBJ2-1 | TRBV5-6 | . | TGTGCCAGCAGCTTGGCAGGGAATGAGCAGTTCTTC | CASSLAGNEQFF
. | 17 | TRBJ1-2 | TRBV27 | . | TGTGCCAGCACCACGGTATCAGGGGCGGCTTCTAACTATGGCTACACCTTC | CASTTVSGAASNYGYTF